This TCR beta chain was sequenced for a study of cytomegalovirus exposure and HLA in healthy donors. Unmatched junction bases numbered 11, after V lost 9 bases and J lost 6 bases. This CDR3 is built from 15 residues. Per the germline V gene, CDR1 is SNHLY and CDR2 is FYNNEI. Regarding this clone: Its specificity is unknown.

Broader study findings: In a later analysis, HLA-C alleles had the fewest associated TCRs, DRB1 alleles the most. Certain sequence variants were highly shared and formed a cluster, and this cluster was likely a sequencing artifact. Within an earlier analysis, most TCR beta V segments proved productive either about 90% or about 30% of the time.

The PCR employed 60 Vbeta primers together with 13 Jbeta primers. TCRdb keeps only in-frame clones here, not all; method: immunoSEQ multiplex PCR. Here the sample spans around 80,000 clones, around 78% being singletons. Sequenced: PBMCs. The chain recombines TRBV2 with TRBJ2-1; TRBD2 matches at 10 bases. This clonotype was sampled from a man aged 35 to 55 in good health and CMV-seronegative. The CDR3 here is CASPHPGTSANEQFF. The CDR3, as DNA: TGTGCCAGTCCCCACCCAGGGACTAGCGCCAATGAGCAGTTCTTC. Full variable domain (outside the CDR3, taken from reference TRBV2 and TRBJ2-1): EPEVTQTPSHQVTQMGQEVILRCVPISNHLYFYWYRQILGQKVEFLVSFYNNEISEKSEIFDDQFSVERPDGSNFTLKIRSTKLEDSAMYFCASPHPGTSANEQFFGPGTRLTVL.